The 8 T cell receptor beta chains below were found in one sample sequenced in a study of blood T cell repertoires in COVID-19. Produced via immunoSEQ multiplex PCR; TCRdb's table is partial and in-frame only. The table records 150,000 to 200,000 clones, around three quarters of them present only once. The material sequenced was peripheral blood. Source of these receptors: a man in his fifties or sixties with active or convalescent COVID-19.

The chain links TRBV19 to TRBJ1-5; 8 nucleotides align to TRBD1. Trimming removed 6 bases from V and 15 bases from J; junction bases left unmatched: 16. Germline CDR1 and CDR2: LNHDA and SQIVND (reference sequence). The CDR3 spans 14 residues. The CDR3 DNA sequence: TGTGCCAGTAGCCCCGGGACAGGAGCCCCTTTAGCGCATTTT. Its protein is CASSPGTGAPLAHF.

The chain couples TRBV30 to TRBJ1-1; D gene unclear. CDR1 is GTSNPN, CDR2 SVGIG, per germline (reference sequence). The CDR3 loop spans 14 amino acids. V was shortened by 0 bases and J by 1 base, with 9 bases between the two germline ends. Here the CDR3 reads CAWSVKLPNTEAFF. Written as DNA, the CDR3 is TGTGCCTGGAGTGTAAAGCTACCGAACACTGAAGCTTTCTTT.

The rearrangement uses TRBV6-5 and TRBJ1-2; D possibly corresponds to TRBD1 (5 bases). V was trimmed by 2 bases and J by 2 bases, leaving 12 bases between them. The CDR3 totals 15 residues. Germline-derived CDR1 and CDR2 are MNHEY and SVGAGI. CDR3 in DNA: TGTGCCAGCAGTTACAGACAGCCCACAAACTATGGCTACACCTTC. Its protein product is CASSYRQPTNYGYTF.

CDR3 in DNA: TGTGCCAGCAGCGTAGACGGGGTTAATGAAAAACTGTTTTTT. This encodes CASSVDGVNEKLFF. This chain uses TRBV9 with TRBJ1-4; D remains unclear. Germline assignment: CDR1 SGDLS and CDR2 YYNGEE. The germline V and J ends were trimmed by 0 bases and 4 bases, with 7 bases remaining between them. CDR3 length: 14 residues.

This clone was seen at least ten times. The chain links TRBV18 to TRBJ2-3; 8 nucleotides agree with TRBD2. The V segment lost 4 bases and the J segment 3 bases; nucleotides outside the gene matches: 21. There are 20 residues in the CDR3. CDR1 and CDR2 from the germline V gene are KGHSH and LQKENI. CDR3 DNA: TGTGCCAGCTCACGAACGAGCCCCCTAGCGGGCCGGCGGTGGACAGATACGCAGTATTTT. Protein: CASSRTSPLAGRRWTDTQYF.

V and J are TRBV5-1 and TRBJ2-2, with D maybe TRBD2 (5 bases). The CDR3 sequence is 13 residues long. Germline V gene data show CDR1 as SGHRS and CDR2 as YFSETQ. V gave up 4 bases and J gave up 9 bases, with 13 bases separating them. The CDR3 region has the DNA TGCGCCAGCAGCACCGGGGAGCCAAGGGAGCTGTTTTTT. As protein: CASSTGEPRELFF.

The chain employs TRBV27 and TRBJ1-4; D gene uncertain. V lost 8 bases to trimming and J lost 4 bases, with 17 bases between them. This CDR3 has 15 residues. CDR1 MNHEY and CDR2 SMNVEV come from the germline V gene (reference sequence). In nucleotides, the CDR3 is TGTGCCAGCTTTACCACGCGAGGCGATAATGAAAAACTGTTTTTT. This sequence encodes CASFTTRGDNEKLFF.

Points on this clone: The sample has other DNA sequences that encode this CDR3 too. The V gene is TRBV27, the J gene TRBJ2-1, with TRBD2 as a possible D gene (6 bases). Germline-derived CDR1 and CDR2 are MNHEY and SMNVEV (reference sequence). This CDR3 has 12 amino acids. The ends were cut back, 6 bases at V and 7 bases at J, with 10 bases in the middle. CDR3 residues: CASSTRGNEQFF. CDR3 DNA sequence: TGTGCCAGCAGCACTCGGGGGAATGAGCAGTTCTTC.